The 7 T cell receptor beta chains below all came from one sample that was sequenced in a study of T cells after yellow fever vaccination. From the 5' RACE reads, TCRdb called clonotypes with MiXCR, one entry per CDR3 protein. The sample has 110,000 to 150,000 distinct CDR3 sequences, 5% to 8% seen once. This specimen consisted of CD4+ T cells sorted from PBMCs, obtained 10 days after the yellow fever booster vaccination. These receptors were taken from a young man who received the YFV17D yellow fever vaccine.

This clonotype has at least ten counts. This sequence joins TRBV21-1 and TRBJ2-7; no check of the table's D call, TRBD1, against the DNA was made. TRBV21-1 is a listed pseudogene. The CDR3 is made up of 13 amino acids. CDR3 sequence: CASPWTGRYEQYF. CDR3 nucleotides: TGTGCCAGCCCCTGGACAGGGCGCTACGAGCAGTACTTC.

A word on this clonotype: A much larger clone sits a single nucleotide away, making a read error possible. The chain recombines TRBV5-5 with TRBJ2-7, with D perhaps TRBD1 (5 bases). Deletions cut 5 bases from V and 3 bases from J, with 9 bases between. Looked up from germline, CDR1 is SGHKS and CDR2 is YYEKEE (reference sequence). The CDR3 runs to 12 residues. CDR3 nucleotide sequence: TGTGCCAGCAGACAGGACAACTACGAGCAGTACTTC. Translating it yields CASRQDNYEQYF.

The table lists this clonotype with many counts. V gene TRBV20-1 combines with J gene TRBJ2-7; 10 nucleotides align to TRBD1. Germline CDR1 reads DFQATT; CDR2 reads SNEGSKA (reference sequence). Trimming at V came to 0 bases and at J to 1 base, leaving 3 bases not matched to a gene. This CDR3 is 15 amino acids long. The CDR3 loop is CSARDGDRGSYEQYF. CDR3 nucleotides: TGCAGTGCTAGAGATGGGGACAGGGGATCCTACGAGCAGTACTTC.

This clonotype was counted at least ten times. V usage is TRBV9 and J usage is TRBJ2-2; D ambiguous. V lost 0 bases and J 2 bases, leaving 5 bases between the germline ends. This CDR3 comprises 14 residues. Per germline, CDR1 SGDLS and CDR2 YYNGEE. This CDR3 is CASSVARNTGELFF. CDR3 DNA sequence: TGTGCCAGCAGCGTAGCTCGAAACACCGGGGAGCTGTTTTTT.

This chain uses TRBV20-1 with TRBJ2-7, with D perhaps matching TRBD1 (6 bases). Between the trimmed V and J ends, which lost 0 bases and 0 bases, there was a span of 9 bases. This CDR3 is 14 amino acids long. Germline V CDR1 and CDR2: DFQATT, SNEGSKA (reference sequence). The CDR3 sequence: CSARDRDNSYEQYF. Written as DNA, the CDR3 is TGCAGTGCTAGAGACCGGGACAACTCCTACGAGCAGTACTTC.

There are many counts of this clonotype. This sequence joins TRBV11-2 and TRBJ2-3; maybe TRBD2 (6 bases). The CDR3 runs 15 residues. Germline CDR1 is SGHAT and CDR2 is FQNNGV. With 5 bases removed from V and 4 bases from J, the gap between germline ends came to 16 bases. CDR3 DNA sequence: TGTGCCAGCAGCCCCCGGGCGGGATCGTCAGATACGCAGTATTTT. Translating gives CASSPRAGSSDTQYF.

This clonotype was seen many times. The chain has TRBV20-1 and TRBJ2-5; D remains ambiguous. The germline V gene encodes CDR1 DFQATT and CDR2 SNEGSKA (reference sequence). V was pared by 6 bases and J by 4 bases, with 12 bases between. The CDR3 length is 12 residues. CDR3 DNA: TGCAGTGCCAGGCCTCGGACAGAGACCCAGTACTTC. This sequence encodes CSARPRTETQYF.